The 10 T cell receptor beta chains given below trace back to one sample, sequenced in a study of glioma-infiltrating T cells after dendritic cell vaccination. The assay was immunoSEQ multiplex PCR, and TCRdb's table has in-frame clones only and misses some. This table has some 100,000 clones, approximately 87% appearing once. Sequencing was performed on blood, taken before dendritic cell vaccination. The receptors derive from a human donor with glioblastoma.

The CDR3 sequence: CASRTSGRDNEQFF. CDR3 nucleotide sequence: TGTGCCAGCAGGACTAGCGGGAGAGACAATGAGCAGTTCTTC. The chain employs TRBV7-3 and TRBJ2-1; TRBD2 agrees at 12 bases. This CDR3 has 14 amino acids. CDR1 SGHTA and CDR2 FQGTGA come from the germline V gene. The V and J ends lost 6 bases and 5 bases, in that order; junction bases with no gene match: 2. Filled out from reference TRBV7-3 and TRBJ2-1, the complete variable domain reads GAGVSQTPSNKVTEKGKYVELRCDPISGHTALYWYRQSLGQGPEFLIYFQGTGAADDSGLPNDRFFAVRPEGSVSTLKIQRTERGDSAVYLCASRTSGRDNEQFFGPGTRLTVL.

V gene TRBV18 combines with J gene TRBJ1-1; TRBD1 is a possible D gene (6 bases). The germline V and J ends were trimmed by 3 bases and 6 bases, with 8 bases remaining between them. The CDR3 is 12 residues long. Germline assignment: CDR1 KGHSH and CDR2 LQKENI. This CDR3 is CASSPGQPEAFF. The CDR3 DNA follows: TGTGCCAGCTCACCCGGACAGCCTGAAGCTTTCTTT.

In its sample, this clone was seen a few times. The genes are TRBV6-5 and TRBJ2-5; a possible D gene is TRBD1 (5 bases). Trimming stripped 0 bases from V and 7 bases from J, with 12 bases between. This CDR3 has 14 residues. From germline, CDR1 is MNHEY and CDR2 SVGAGI. CDR3 bases: TGTGCCAGCAGTTACTCGGACATCGCCGGGACCCAGTACTTC. Translated: CASSYSDIAGTQYF.

The V call is TRBV5-1, the J call TRBJ2-7; D gene ambiguous. The CDR3 covers 12 residues. V was trimmed by 3 bases and J by 3 bases, leaving 7 bases between them. Germline V CDR1 and CDR2: SGHRS, YFSETQ. The CDR3 sequence: CASSSNYYEQYF. The CDR3 nucleotides are TGCGCCAGCAGCTCTAATTACTACGAGCAGTACTTC.

The rearrangement links TRBV30 to TRBJ2-1, with 13 bases matching TRBD2. With V trimmed by 4 bases and J by 4 bases, 10 bases remained unmatched. The germline V gene has CDR1 GTSNPN and CDR2 SVGIG (reference sequence). CDR3 length: 17 amino acids. CDR3 region: CAWTYKGLAGAYNEQFF. CDR3 coding DNA: TGTGCCTGGACCTATAAAGGACTAGCGGGAGCTTACAATGAGCAGTTCTTC.

The chain employs TRBV7-3 and TRBJ2-2; TRBD2 matches 7 bases. The CDR3 has 17 residues. V was pared by 0 bases and J by 0 bases, with 4 bases of the junction left unmatched. The germline gives CDR1 SGHTA, CDR2 FQGTGA. The CDR3 sequence: CASSLTRGEPNTGELFF. In DNA form, the CDR3 reads TGTGCCAGCAGCTTAACCCGGGGGGAACCGAACACCGGGGAGCTGTTTTTT.

The chain links TRBV6-5 to TRBJ1-1; no reliable D call. V dropped 6 bases and J dropped 4 bases, with 18 bases sitting between them. The CDR3 runs 15 residues. CDR1 MNHEY and CDR2 SVGAGI come from the germline V gene. The CDR3 nucleotides are TGTGCCAGCAGCCCCCAACCGGCGGGGATCACTGAAGCTTTCTTT. It specifies CASSPQPAGITEAFF.

This chain joins TRBV4-2 and TRBJ1-1, with 9 bases lining up with TRBD1. The V segment lost 4 bases and the J segment 11 bases; nucleotides outside the gene matches: 14. Germline V lookup: CDR1 LGHNA, CDR2 YNFKEQ. The CDR3 loop spans 15 amino acids. This chain's CDR3 is CASSLPETGGLGAFF. DNA for the CDR3: TGTGCCAGCAGCCTTCCAGAGACAGGGGGTTTGGGGGCTTTCTTT.

V and J are TRBV18 and TRBJ2-2; TRBD2 might be the D (6 bases). The germline CDR1 and CDR2 sequences are KGHSH and LQKENI. The V and J ends lost 3 bases and 6 bases respectively, with 17 bases between them. This CDR3 has 16 residues. The CDR3, as DNA: TGTGCCAGCTCACCTCTCCTACGGGACTTGCCCGGGGAGCTGTTTTTT. Its protein is CASSPLLRDLPGELFF. Drawing the rest from reference TRBV18 and TRBJ2-2, the complete variable domain is NAGVMQNPRHLVRRRGQEARLRCSPMKGHSHVYWYRQLPEEGLKFMVYLQKENIIDESGMPKERFSAEFPKEGPSILRIQQVVRGDSAAYFCASSPLLRDLPGELFFGEGSRLTVL.

This chain links TRBV5-1 with TRBJ2-2; TRBD1 agrees at 8 bases. The CDR3 is 15 residues long. V lost 5 bases, J lost 3 bases, and 6 bases stayed unmatched. Looked up from germline, CDR1 is SGHRS and CDR2 is YFSETQ. The CDR3 protein is CASRETGVDTGELFF. The CDR3 region has the DNA TGCGCCAGCAGGGAGACAGGGGTGGACACCGGGGAGCTGTTTTTT.